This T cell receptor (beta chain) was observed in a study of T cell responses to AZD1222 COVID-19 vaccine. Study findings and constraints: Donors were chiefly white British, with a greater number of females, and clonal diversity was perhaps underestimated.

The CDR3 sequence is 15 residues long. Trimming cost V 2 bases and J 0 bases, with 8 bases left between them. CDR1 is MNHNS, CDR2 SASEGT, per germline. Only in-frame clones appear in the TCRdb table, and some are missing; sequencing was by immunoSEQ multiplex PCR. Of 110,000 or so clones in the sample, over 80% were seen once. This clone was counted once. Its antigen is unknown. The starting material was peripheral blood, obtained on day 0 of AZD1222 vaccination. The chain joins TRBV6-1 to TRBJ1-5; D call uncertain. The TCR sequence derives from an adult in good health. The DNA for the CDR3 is TGTGCCAGCAGTGAATTTACCTATAGCAATCAGCCCCAGCATTTT. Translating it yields CASSEFTYSNQPQHF.